The 8 T cell receptor beta chains below were found in one sample sequenced in a study of blood T cell repertoires in COVID-19. The assay was immunoSEQ multiplex PCR, and TCRdb's table has in-frame clones only and misses some. The top ten clones hold less than 55% of a sample with around 58,000 clones, approximately 88% of them seen once. The sequencing input was peripheral blood. All receptors derive from an older woman with COVID-19, enrolled during active disease.

The gene calls are TRBV27 and TRBJ1-4; 7 nucleotides agree with TRBD1. CDR1 is MNHEY and CDR2 is SMNVEV in the germline V gene (reference sequence). With V trimmed by 6 bases and J by 8 bases, 6 bases remained unmatched. CDR3 size: 13 residues. CDR3 residues: CASRRQGGEKLFF. CDR3 bases: TGTGCCAGCAGGCGACAGGGCGGCGAAAAACTGTTTTTT.

The chain recombines TRBV10-3 with TRBJ1-4, with TRBD1 matching over 9 bases. The junction had 9 bases not matched to a gene; V was cut back by 6 bases and J by 7 bases. Germline-derived CDR1 and CDR2 are ENHRY and SYGVKD. The CDR3 spans 15 residues. In nucleotides, the CDR3 is TGTGCCATCAGCAAAGGACAGGGGATCGGTGAAAAACTGTTTTTT. Its protein product is CAISKGQGIGEKLFF.

This clone was counted a few times. This sequence joins TRBV4-2 and TRBJ2-1; no reliable D call. V shed 0 bases and J shed 0 bases, with 9 bases lying between them. The CDR3 has 16 amino acids. Germline CDR1 reads LGHNA; CDR2 reads YNFKEQ. CDR3 in amino acids: CASSQDWHSSYNEQFF. CDR3 bases: TGTGCCAGCAGCCAAGATTGGCACAGCTCCTACAATGAGCAGTTCTTC.

This rearrangement joins TRBV4-1 to TRBJ2-1; 9 bases line up with TRBD2. This CDR3 contains 17 residues. The V and J ends lost 2 bases and 9 bases, in that order; junction bases with no gene match: 14. Germline V gives CDR1 MGHRA, CDR2 YSYEKL. The CDR3 protein is CASSQPTIRGRAPEQFF. The CDR3 region has the DNA TGCGCCAGCAGCCAACCCACTATTCGCGGGAGGGCCCCTGAGCAGTTCTTC.

The chain recombines TRBV5-1 with TRBJ2-1; 9 nucleotides line up with TRBD1. V dropped 7 bases and J dropped 1; count of bases not matched to a gene: 6. CDR1 and CDR2 from the germline V gene are SGHRS and YFSETQ. The CDR3 has 15 amino acids. In DNA form, the CDR3 reads TGCGCCAGCTCCGAAGGGACAGGGTCCTACAATGAGCAGTTCTTC. Translating it yields CASSEGTGSYNEQFF. The full variable domain, its missing parts supplied by reference TRBV5-1 and TRBJ2-1, is KAGVTQTPRYLIKTRGQQVTLSCSPISGHRSVSWYQQTPGQGLQFLFEYFSETQRNKGNFPGRFSGRQFSNSRSEMNVSTLELGDSALYLCASSEGTGSYNEQFFGPGTRLTVL.

This clone was counted once. CDR3 DNA sequence: TGTGCCAGCAGCGGGCCTGATAGGGGGCTGTATGGCTACACCTTC. Translated, it gives CASSGPDRGLYGYTF. The chain recombines TRBV7-9 with TRBJ1-2; TRBD1 matches 7 bases. The CDR3 has 15 amino acids. The germline V gene encodes CDR1 SEHNR and CDR2 FQNEAQ (reference sequence). V lost 5 bases and J lost 5; bases outside the gene matches: 11.

The chain has TRBV6-5 and TRBJ2-7; 7 positions match TRBD1. With V trimmed by 5 bases and J by 2 bases, 6 bases remained unmatched. The CDR3 is 14 residues long. Germline CDR1 reads MNHEY; CDR2 reads SVGAGI. The CDR3 DNA reads TGTGCCAGCAGTCCGCCGGGACAGACCTACGAGCAGTACTTC. Its translation: CASSPPGQTYEQYF.

This chain connects TRBV6-5 to TRBJ1-1, with TRBD1 identical over 7 bases. Germline assignment: CDR1 MNHEY and CDR2 SVGAGI. The length of the CDR3 is 14 residues. V shed 6 bases, J shed 1 base, and the junction held 5 bases outside the gene matches. The CDR3 DNA sequence: TGTGCCAGCAGCCTAGGGGGCTGGAACACTGAAGCTTTCTTT. This translates into CASSLGGWNTEAFF.